A selection of T cell receptor beta chains follows, all from one sample in a study of early T cells in non-severe SARS-CoV-2 infection. TCRdb ran MiXCR on the 5' RACE reads and lists one entry per CDR3 protein. The sample carries roughly 83,000 distinct CDR3 sequences, roughly 12% recorded once. Sequences were derived from whole blood, sampled at baseline. All receptors come from an adult who was a healthcare worker with PCR-confirmed SARS-CoV-2 infection or an uninfected control (not recorded which). Both conserved end residues are part of each CDR3. A D gene is named only where the DNA matches it firmly. Clone size is stated in some rows and not others, as once, few, many or a class when expanded.

v_call	clone_size	j_call	d_call	cdr3_nt	cdr3_aa
TRBV7-3	many	TRBJ2-1	TRBD1	TGTGCCAGCAGCACGGGACAGGGGGCAGATGAGCAGTTCTTC	CASSTGQGADEQFF
TRBV29-1	few	TRBJ1-1	TRBD1	TGCAGCGCCGGGACACAGGGGACTGAAGTTTTCTTT	CSAGTQGTEVFF
TRBV11-2	-	TRBJ2-1	-	TGTGCCAGCAGCTTTATGGCAGAGCAGTTCTTC	CASSFMAEQFF
TRBV5-6	-	TRBJ1-2	-	TGTGCCAGCAGTTTGACACTTAACTATGGCTACACCTTC	CASSLTLNYGYTF
TRBV2	many	TRBJ2-3	-	TGTGCCAGCAGTGATGAAGCGGTAGTCAATACGCAGTATTTT	CASSDEAVVNTQYF
TRBV9	-	TRBJ1-3	-	TGTGCCAGCAGCGTAGAGTTCCAGGGTGCTGGAAACACCATATATTTT	CASSVEFQGAGNTIYF
TRBV20-1	-	TRBJ2-7	TRBD2	TGCAGTGCTAGACGGCTAGCGGGAGGACCCTCCTACGAGCAGTACTTC	CSARRLAGGPSYEQYF
TRBV5-1	-	TRBJ2-7	-	TGCGCCAGCAGCTTGGTGCCCTCGGGCGAGCAGTACTTC	CASSLVPSGEQYF
TRBV7-9	few	TRBJ1-2	-	TGTGCCAGCGCCCAAGCTTCGCAGGCTGGCTACACCTTC	CASAQASQAGYTF
TRBV20-1	-	TRBJ1-4	-	TGCAGTGCCCGAGAGAGGGAGGCAACTAATGAAAAACTGTTTTTT	CSAREREATNEKLFF
TRBV28	few	TRBJ2-7	-	TGTGCCAGCAGTCCCACCTCGTTTGGGGGCAACGAGCAGTACTTC	CASSPTSFGGNEQYF
TRBV6-5	few	TRBJ2-3	-	TGTGCCAGCACCTTAAACTCCCGGACTCTCTGGACAGATACGCAGTATTTT	CASTLNSRTLWTDTQYF
TRBV30	many	TRBJ1-2	-	TGTGCCTGGAGTGGCAAAGCTAACTATGGCTACACCTTC	CAWSGKANYGYTF
TRBV7-9	few	TRBJ2-7	-	TGTGCCAGCAGCTTAGCCGAAATTGGACACCTCTACGAGCAGTACTTC	CASSLAEIGHLYEQYF
TRBV3-1	-	TRBJ2-1	TRBD2	TGTGCCAGCAGTACTCGGGGGGGGAGCTCCTACAATGAGCAGTTCTTC	CASSTRGGSSYNEQFF
TRBV14	few	TRBJ1-4	-	TGTGCCAGCAGCCAGGACCTTCATGAAAAACTGTTTTTT	CASSQDLHEKLFF
TRBV6-5	few	TRBJ2-1	TRBD1	TGTGCCAGCAGACAGGGGGCGAGGGATGAGCAGTTCTTC	CASRQGARDEQFF
TRBV12-3/TRBV12-4	once	TRBJ1-1	-	TGTGCCAGCAGTCCCCTGAACACTGAAGCTTTCTTT	CASSPLNTEAFF
TRBV30	-	TRBJ1-1	-	TGTGCCTGGAGTGCAGGGTTGAACACTGAAGCTTTCTTT	CAWSAGLNTEAFF
TRBV30	few	TRBJ1-2	-	TGTGCCTGGAGTGTCATATATGGCTACACCTTC	CAWSVIYGYTF
TRBV6-1	many	TRBJ1-2	-	TGTGCCAGCGAGTTACAGATTAACTATGGCTACACCTTC	CASELQINYGYTF
TRBV7-2	-	TRBJ1-6	-	TGTGCCAGCAGCTTACCGACAGGTTTTAATTCACCCCTCCACTTT	CASSLPTGFNSPLHF
TRBV6-1	-	TRBJ1-1	TRBD1	TGTGCCAGCGTAGACAGGGGGCCCACTGAAGCTTTCTTT	CASVDRGPTEAFF
TRBV12-2	-	TRBJ2-4	-	TGTGCAAGTCGCTTAGCCCCCCTTCGGAGACAAGAGGCCAAAAACATTCAGTACTTC	CASRLAPLRRQEAKNIQYF
TRBV3-1	-	TRBJ2-7	-	TGTGCCAGCAGCCAGGGGCCGAGGGGTATCGAGCAGTACTTC	CASSQGPRGIEQYF
TRBV10-2	few	TRBJ1-1	-	TGCGCCACCCGGAGGGGGAGGACTGAAGCTTTCTTT	CATRRGRTEAFF
TRBV20-1	few	TRBJ2-7	TRBD2	TGCAGTGCTAAACCGGCTAGCGGCTACGAGCAGTACTTC	CSAKPASGYEQYF
TRBV9	-	TRBJ2-3	TRBD2	TGTGCCAGCAGCGTAGATGACCTCGGACTAGTAGCAGATACGCAGTATTTT	CASSVDDLGLVADTQYF
TRBV28	few	TRBJ1-2	TRBD1	TGTGCCAGCAGATCCTTAGCCACAGGGGGATATGGCTACACCTTC	CASRSLATGGYGYTF
TRBV5-6	few	TRBJ1-5	-	TGTGCCAGCAGCTTGGGGCAGGTTCGGCATCAGCCCCAGCATTTT	CASSLGQVRHQPQHF
TRBV11-2	few	TRBJ2-7	TRBD1	TGTGCCAGCAGCTTCAGACAGGGCCTGCAAAGGGACGAGCAGTACTTC	CASSFRQGLQRDEQYF
TRBV11-2	many	TRBJ2-3	-	TGTGCCAGCAGGCTACCTAGCACAGATACGCAGTATTTT	CASRLPSTDTQYF
TRBV6-2/TRBV6-3	many	TRBJ2-1	TRBD2	TGTGCCAGCAGGCCCTCAGCGGGGGGCCCCAAAGAGCAGTTCTTC	CASRPSAGGPKEQFF
TRBV29-1	few	TRBJ1-2	-	TGCAGCGCTGGCCCCTACACAGGGACAACTAACTATGGCTACACCTTC	CSAGPYTGTTNYGYTF
TRBV6-2/TRBV6-3	many	TRBJ1-1	TRBD1	TGTGCCAGCAGTCGGACAGGGGTATTGGCTGAAGCTTTCTTT	CASSRTGVLAEAFF
TRBV28	-	TRBJ2-1	TRBD2	TGTGCCAGTCGAAGTACTAGCGGGGGAGGAAGTGAGCAGTTCTTC	CASRSTSGGGSEQFF
TRBV14	few	TRBJ2-7	-	TGTGCCAGCAGCCAAGGAGGGTACTACGAGCAGTACTTC	CASSQGGYYEQYF
TRBV11-2	many	TRBJ2-1	TRBD1	TGTGCCAGCAGCTTAGGGATAGGACAGGGGAGCTCCTACAATGAGCAGTTCTTC	CASSLGIGQGSSYNEQFF
TRBV7-9	-	TRBJ2-7	TRBD1	TGTGCCAGCAGCTCCGACCTTGGACAGGGGGCCTACGAGCAGTACTTC	CASSSDLGQGAYEQYF
TRBV3-1	many	TRBJ2-2	-	TGTGCCAGCAGCCAAGAGGCAGACACCGGGGAGCTGTTTTTT	CASSQEADTGELFF
TRBV14	-	TRBJ2-3	TRBD2	TGTGCCAGCAGCCACGGGACTACCAACACAGATACGCAGTATTTT	CASSHGTTNTDTQYF
TRBV20-1	-	TRBJ2-7	TRBD1	TGCAGTGCTAGGCCTCGACAGGGTAGCTCCTACGAGCAGTACTTC	CSARPRQGSSYEQYF
TRBV7-8	few	TRBJ2-1	-	TGTGCCAGCAGCTTAGGGAACAATGAGCAGTTCTTC	CASSLGNNEQFF
TRBV3-1	few	TRBJ1-6	-	TGTGCCAGCAGAGACGACAGGACAAATTCACCCCTCCACTTT	CASRDDRTNSPLHF
TRBV5-5	many	TRBJ1-5	-	TGTGCCAGCAGCTTGGCTCAGATTAGCAATCAGCCCCAGCATTTT	CASSLAQISNQPQHF
TRBV7-9	few	TRBJ2-7	TRBD2	TGTGCCAGCAGCGTAGTAGCGGGAGAGGGGAGCGAGCAGTACTTC	CASSVVAGEGSEQYF
TRBV11-2	few	TRBJ2-5	-	TGTGCCAGCAGCTTTGGGGGCCCTCCGGCGGCGGAGACCCAGTACTTC	CASSFGGPPAAETQYF
TRBV20-1	many	TRBJ2-5	-	TGCAGTGCTAGCCGGGGAGACTCGGGAGAGACCCAGTACTTC	CSASRGDSGETQYF
TRBV20-1	few	TRBJ2-3	TRBD2	TGCAGTGCTAGGCTCACTAGCGGGGGGGATCATCCTAGCACAGATACGCAGTATTTT	CSARLTSGGDHPSTDTQYF
TRBV7-8	-	TRBJ2-7	-	TGTGCCAGCAGCTGGACCTCAGGGGCCGACGAGCAGTACTTC	CASSWTSGADEQYF
TRBV9	-	TRBJ2-7	-	TGTGCCAGCAGCGCCACCACCGGGACGGACTACGAGCAGTACTTC	CASSATTGTDYEQYF
TRBV6-5	-	TRBJ2-3	-	TGTGCCACCTGGGGCCTAGGTGGAACAGATACGCAGTATTTT	CATWGLGGTDTQYF
TRBV11-2	few	TRBJ2-5	TRBD1	TGTGCCAGCAGCTCGCTAAACCTCAGGGGGATTACAGAGACCCAGTACTTC	CASSSLNLRGITETQYF